The rows below give T cell receptor beta chains drawn from one sample of a study of T cell responses to AZD1222 COVID-19 vaccine. Clones were read by immunoSEQ multiplex PCR, and TCRdb kept only the in-frame ones, dropping some. The top ten hold more than 20% of the sample, which has approximately 70,000 clones, around 87% seen once. Sequences were derived from peripheral blood, sampled on day 0 of AZD1222 vaccination. The receptors were gathered from an adult in good health. Each CDR3 is given with its conserved first and last residue. D genes are given only for firm matches. Only part of the rows carry a size: once, few, many, or a class if the clone is expanded.

cdr3_aa: CASSQTGKASSQPQHF
cdr3_nt: TGTGCCAGCAGCCAAACCGGGAAAGCTAGTAGTCAGCCCCAGCATTTT
d_call: .
clone_size: .
j_call: TRBJ1-5
v_call: TRBV3-1/TRBV3-2

cdr3_aa: CASSLLSRVSYNEQFF
cdr3_nt: TGTGCCAGCAGCCTCCTCAGCAGAGTCTCATACAATGAGCAGTTCTTC
d_call: .
clone_size: .
j_call: TRBJ2-1
v_call: TRBV5-4

cdr3_aa: CASSLNLNTEAFF
cdr3_nt: TGTGCCAGCAGCCTAAATCTGAACACTGAAGCTTTCTTT
d_call: .
clone_size: .
j_call: TRBJ1-1
v_call: TRBV11-2

cdr3_aa: CASSLISGATADTQYF
cdr3_nt: TGTGCCAGCAGTTTAATATCCGGGGCTACCGCAGATACGCAGTATTTT
d_call: .
clone_size: .
j_call: TRBJ2-3
v_call: TRBV28

cdr3_aa: CASSHIAGGLTGELFF
cdr3_nt: TGTGCCAGCAGCCACATAGCGGGGGGGCTCACCGGGGAGCTGTTTTTT
d_call: TRBD2
clone_size: .
j_call: TRBJ2-2
v_call: TRBV3-1/TRBV3-2

cdr3_aa: CASSLDSDYGYTF
cdr3_nt: TGTGCCAGCAGCCTGGACAGTGACTATGGCTACACCTTC
d_call: .
clone_size: .
j_call: TRBJ1-2
v_call: TRBV7-9

cdr3_aa: CASSRTYNNEQFF
cdr3_nt: TGTGCCAGCAGCCGGACGTACAACAATGAGCAGTTCTTC
d_call: .
clone_size: .
j_call: TRBJ2-1
v_call: TRBV7-2

cdr3_aa: CASSRQGDYGYTF
cdr3_nt: TGTGCCAGCTCCCGACAGGGAGACTATGGCTACACCTTC
d_call: TRBD1
clone_size: .
j_call: TRBJ1-2
v_call: TRBV18

cdr3_aa: CASSFERESEGYTF
cdr3_nt: TGTGCCAGCAGTTTTGAGCGAGAATCTGAGGGCTACACCTTC
d_call: .
clone_size: .
j_call: TRBJ1-2
v_call: TRBV27

cdr3_aa: CASSGGTAEKLFF
cdr3_nt: TGTGCCAGCAGCGGTGGGACAGCAGAAAAACTGTTTTTT
d_call: TRBD1
clone_size: .
j_call: TRBJ1-4
v_call: TRBV27

cdr3_aa: CASSQDQRDTDTQYF
cdr3_nt: TGTGCCAGCAGCCAAGATCAGCGGGACACAGATACGCAGTATTTT
d_call: TRBD2
clone_size: .
j_call: TRBJ2-3
v_call: TRBV3-1/TRBV3-2

cdr3_aa: CASSPGQGYGEQFF
cdr3_nt: TGTGCCAGCAGCCCGGGACAGGGGTACGGTGAGCAGTTCTTC
d_call: TRBD1
clone_size: .
j_call: TRBJ2-1
v_call: TRBV3-1/TRBV3-2

cdr3_aa: CASSLVSDGNNEQFF
cdr3_nt: TGTGCCAGCAGCTTGGTCAGTGACGGGAACAATGAGCAGTTCTTC
d_call: .
clone_size: .
j_call: TRBJ2-1
v_call: TRBV7-2

cdr3_aa: CASSQDPWQLNSPLHF
cdr3_nt: TGTGCCAGCAGCCAAGACCCTTGGCAGTTGAATTCACCCCTCCACTTT
d_call: .
clone_size: .
j_call: TRBJ1-6
v_call: TRBV3-1/TRBV3-2

cdr3_aa: CASSPGTGASYGYTF
cdr3_nt: TGTGCCAGCAGCCCCGGGACCGGCGCTTCATATGGCTACACCTTC
d_call: .
clone_size: .
j_call: TRBJ1-2
v_call: TRBV5-5

cdr3_aa: CSARTQGLQHF
cdr3_nt: TGCAGTGCCCGAACGCAGGGTCTCCAGCATTTT
d_call: .
clone_size: .
j_call: TRBJ1-5
v_call: TRBV20-1

cdr3_aa: CASSLAGEYYGYTF
cdr3_nt: TGTGCCAGCAGCTTGGCAGGGGAGTACTATGGCTACACCTTC
d_call: .
clone_size: .
j_call: TRBJ1-2
v_call: TRBV7-2

cdr3_aa: CASSLSPATGELFF
cdr3_nt: TGTGCCAGCAGCTTAAGTCCAGCCACCGGGGAGCTGTTTTTT
d_call: .
clone_size: .
j_call: TRBJ2-2
v_call: TRBV7-3

cdr3_aa: CASSRSSGINNEQFF
cdr3_nt: TGTGCCAGCAGCCGATCTTCCGGGATAAACAATGAGCAGTTCTTC
d_call: .
clone_size: .
j_call: TRBJ2-1
v_call: TRBV7-8

cdr3_aa: CASSSEANYGYTF
cdr3_nt: TGCGCCAGCAGCTCCGAGGCCAACTATGGCTACACCTTC
d_call: .
clone_size: .
j_call: TRBJ1-2
v_call: TRBV5-1

cdr3_aa: CASSFRDPEAFF
cdr3_nt: TGTGCCAGCAGCTTCCGGGACCCTGAAGCTTTCTTT
d_call: .
clone_size: once
j_call: TRBJ1-1
v_call: TRBV5-6

cdr3_aa: CAISLGGLYNEQFF
cdr3_nt: TGTGCCATCAGTCTCGGGGGGCTATACAATGAGCAGTTCTTC
d_call: .
clone_size: once
j_call: TRBJ2-1
v_call: TRBV10-3

cdr3_aa: CAISESDSMTQPQHF
cdr3_nt: TGTGCCATCAGTGAGTCCGACAGTATGACTCAGCCCCAGCATTTT
d_call: .
clone_size: .
j_call: TRBJ1-5
v_call: TRBV10-3

cdr3_aa: CASSEGLLPIEQYF
cdr3_nt: TGTGCCAGCAGTGAGGGGCTCCTTCCAATCGAGCAGTACTTC
d_call: .
clone_size: few
j_call: TRBJ2-7
v_call: TRBV2

cdr3_aa: CASSLAAGISDTQYF
cdr3_nt: TGTGCCAGCAGCTTAGCGGCTGGGATCTCAGATACGCAGTATTTT
d_call: .
clone_size: .
j_call: TRBJ2-3
v_call: TRBV7-2

cdr3_aa: CASSLDRGGNEQFF
cdr3_nt: TGTGCCAGCAGCTTAGACAGGGGTGGAAATGAGCAGTTCTTC
d_call: TRBD1
clone_size: .
j_call: TRBJ2-1
v_call: TRBV7-9

cdr3_aa: CASSSDRGVGGYTF
cdr3_nt: TGTGCCAGCAGCTCAGACAGGGGGGTAGGAGGCTACACCTTC
d_call: TRBD1
clone_size: .
j_call: TRBJ1-2
v_call: TRBV5-4

cdr3_aa: CASSLRPDRENIQYF
cdr3_nt: TGTGCCAGCAGCTTAAGGCCAGACAGGGAAAACATTCAGTACTTC
d_call: TRBD1
clone_size: .
j_call: TRBJ2-4
v_call: TRBV7-2

cdr3_aa: CSVERAAGSFYEQYF
cdr3_nt: TGCAGCGTTGAAAGGGCGGCAGGGAGTTTCTACGAGCAGTACTTC
d_call: .
clone_size: .
j_call: TRBJ2-7
v_call: TRBV29-1

cdr3_aa: CASSPDRGNQPQHF
cdr3_nt: TGTGCCAGCAGCCCCGACAGGGGGAATCAGCCCCAGCATTTT
d_call: TRBD1
clone_size: .
j_call: TRBJ1-5
v_call: TRBV11-2

cdr3_aa: CAIRPGNYGYTF
cdr3_nt: TGTGCAATTAGACCAGGGAACTATGGCTACACCTTC
d_call: .
clone_size: .
j_call: TRBJ1-2
v_call: TRBV28

cdr3_aa: CASSSSNGGMNTEAFF
cdr3_nt: TGTGCCAGCAGTTCCTCAAATGGGGGAATGAACACTGAAGCTTTCTTT
d_call: .
clone_size: .
j_call: TRBJ1-1
v_call: TRBV28

cdr3_aa: CASSSITDTQYF
cdr3_nt: TGTGCCAGCAGCTCAATCACAGATACGCAGTATTTT
d_call: .
clone_size: .
j_call: TRBJ2-3
v_call: TRBV7-6

cdr3_aa: CASSLSRVLNTEAFF
cdr3_nt: TGTGCCAGCAGTCTGTCCCGGGTATTAAACACTGAAGCTTTCTTT
d_call: .
clone_size: .
j_call: TRBJ1-1
v_call: TRBV28

cdr3_aa: CASSRKQGTTEAFF
cdr3_nt: TGTGCCAGCAGCAGGAAACAGGGGACCACTGAAGCTTTCTTT
d_call: TRBD1
clone_size: .
j_call: TRBJ1-1
v_call: TRBV9

cdr3_aa: CASSHTSRSGANVLTF
cdr3_nt: TGTGCCAGCAGCCACACCAGCCGCTCTGGGGCCAACGTCCTGACTTTC
d_call: .
clone_size: .
j_call: TRBJ2-6
v_call: TRBV3-1/TRBV3-2

cdr3_aa: CASRPPRDRGSGYTF
cdr3_nt: TGTGCCAGCAGACCGCCCCGGGACAGGGGGTCTGGCTACACCTTC
d_call: TRBD1
clone_size: .
j_call: TRBJ1-2
v_call: TRBV7-6

cdr3_aa: CASSITLAGGSIGSTDTQYF
cdr3_nt: TGTGCCAGCAGCATCACCTTGGCGGGGGGCTCCATAGGGAGCACAGATACGCAGTATTTT
d_call: TRBD2
clone_size: .
j_call: TRBJ2-3
v_call: TRBV7-8

cdr3_aa: CAWSFRAEQFF
cdr3_nt: TGTGCCTGGAGTTTCAGGGCTGAGCAGTTCTTC
d_call: .
clone_size: .
j_call: TRBJ2-1
v_call: TRBV30

cdr3_aa: CASSLGAGIGETQYF
cdr3_nt: TGTGCCAGCAGTTTAGGGGCAGGGATTGGGGAGACCCAGTACTTC
d_call: .
clone_size: .
j_call: TRBJ2-5
v_call: TRBV27

cdr3_aa: CASSVRVSGELFF
cdr3_nt: TGTGCCAGCAGCGTAAGGGTGAGCGGGGAGCTGTTTTTT
d_call: .
clone_size: .
j_call: TRBJ2-2
v_call: TRBV9

cdr3_aa: CASSQDLAGADTQYF
cdr3_nt: TGTGCCAGCAGCCAAGATTTAGCGGGGGCAGATACGCAGTATTTT
d_call: TRBD2
clone_size: .
j_call: TRBJ2-3
v_call: TRBV3-1/TRBV3-2

cdr3_aa: CASSPGSQETQYF
cdr3_nt: TGTGCCAGCTCACCCGGGTCCCAAGAGACCCAGTACTTC
d_call: .
clone_size: .
j_call: TRBJ2-5
v_call: TRBV18

cdr3_aa: CASSFQGLRGGELFF
cdr3_nt: TGTGCCAGCAGCTTTCAGGGACTGCGGGGCGGGGAGCTGTTTTTT
d_call: .
clone_size: .
j_call: TRBJ2-2
v_call: TRBV9

cdr3_aa: CASSGQGAYEQYF
cdr3_nt: TGTGCCAGCAGCGGACAGGGCGCCTACGAGCAGTACTTC
d_call: TRBD1
clone_size: .
j_call: TRBJ2-7
v_call: TRBV9

cdr3_aa: CAWAGGGANVLTF
cdr3_nt: TGTGCCTGGGCGGGTGGTGGGGCCAACGTCCTGACTTTC
d_call: .
clone_size: .
j_call: TRBJ2-6
v_call: TRBV30

cdr3_aa: CASSPNLYEQYF
cdr3_nt: TGTGCCAGCAGCCCAAACCTCTACGAGCAGTACTTC
d_call: .
clone_size: .
j_call: TRBJ2-7
v_call: TRBV5-5

cdr3_aa: CASSKRQGRETQYF
cdr3_nt: TGTGCCAGCAGTAAACGACAGGGTCGGGAGACCCAGTACTTC
d_call: TRBD1
clone_size: .
j_call: TRBJ2-5
v_call: TRBV6-5

cdr3_aa: CAWSRAGNQPQHF
cdr3_nt: TGTGCCTGGAGTAGGGCGGGCAATCAGCCCCAGCATTTT
d_call: .
clone_size: .
j_call: TRBJ1-5
v_call: TRBV30

cdr3_aa: CAWSVPHPLTSGGPWEQFF
cdr3_nt: TGTGCCTGGAGTGTACCACACCCTCTTACTAGCGGGGGGCCATGGGAGCAGTTCTTC
d_call: TRBD2
clone_size: .
j_call: TRBJ2-1
v_call: TRBV30

cdr3_aa: CASSRQGLNTEAFF
cdr3_nt: TGTGCCAGCAGTAGACAGGGTTTGAACACTGAAGCTTTCTTT
d_call: TRBD1
clone_size: .
j_call: TRBJ1-1
v_call: TRBV6-5

cdr3_aa: CASTHSSNQPQHF
cdr3_nt: TGTGCCAGCACCCACAGTAGCAATCAGCCCCAGCATTTT
d_call: .
clone_size: .
j_call: TRBJ1-5
v_call: TRBV19

cdr3_aa: CSASARPLNEKLFF
cdr3_nt: TGCAGTGCTAGTGCGAGACCTTTGAATGAAAAACTGTTTTTT
d_call: .
clone_size: .
j_call: TRBJ1-4
v_call: TRBV20-1

cdr3_aa: CSAILNYGYTF
cdr3_nt: TGCAGTGCTATCTTAAACTATGGCTACACCTTC
d_call: .
clone_size: .
j_call: TRBJ1-2
v_call: TRBV20-1

cdr3_aa: CASSLDSNSNQPQHF
cdr3_nt: TGCGCCAGCAGCCTGGACTCCAATAGCAATCAGCCCCAGCATTTT
d_call: .
clone_size: once
j_call: TRBJ1-5
v_call: TRBV5-1

cdr3_aa: CSVDGQGNLNTEAFF
cdr3_nt: TGCAGCGTCGATGGACAGGGAAACTTGAACACTGAAGCTTTCTTT
d_call: TRBD1
clone_size: .
j_call: TRBJ1-1
v_call: TRBV29-1

cdr3_aa: CASTPGQLNYGYTF
cdr3_nt: TGTGCCAGCACCCCGGGACAGCTAAATTATGGCTACACCTTC
d_call: TRBD1
clone_size: once
j_call: TRBJ1-2
v_call: TRBV6-2/TRBV6-3

cdr3_aa: CASSPDRGTGNTIYF
cdr3_nt: TGTGCCAGCAGCCCCGACAGGGGGACAGGAAACACCATATATTTT
d_call: TRBD1
clone_size: .
j_call: TRBJ1-3
v_call: TRBV7-9

cdr3_aa: CASRGDLSSYNEQFF
cdr3_nt: TGTGCCAGCAGGGGGGACTTGAGCTCCTACAATGAGCAGTTCTTC
d_call: .
clone_size: .
j_call: TRBJ2-1
v_call: TRBV6-5

cdr3_aa: CASSPYAGTATLNVLTF
cdr3_nt: TGTGCCAGCTCACCCTATGCCGGGACAGCTACTCTTAACGTCCTGACTTTC
d_call: TRBD1
clone_size: .
j_call: TRBJ2-6
v_call: TRBV18